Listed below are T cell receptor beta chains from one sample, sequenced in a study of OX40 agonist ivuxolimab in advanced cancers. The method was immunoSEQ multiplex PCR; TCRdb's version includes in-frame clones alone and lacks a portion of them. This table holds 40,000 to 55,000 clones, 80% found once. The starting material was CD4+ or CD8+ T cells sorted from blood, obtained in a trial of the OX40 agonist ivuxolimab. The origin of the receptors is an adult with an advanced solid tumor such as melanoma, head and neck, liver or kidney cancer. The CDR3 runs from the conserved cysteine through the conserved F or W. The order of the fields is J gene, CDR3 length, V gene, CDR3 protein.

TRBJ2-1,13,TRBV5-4,CASSSQGLNEQFF
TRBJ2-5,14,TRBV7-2,CASSLLRGQETQYF
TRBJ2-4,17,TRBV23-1,CASSHPRTALAKNIQYF
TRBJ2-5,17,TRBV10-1,CASSESDLAGGPETQYF
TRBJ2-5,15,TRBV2,CASSELGLAGETQYF
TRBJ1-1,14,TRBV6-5,CASSYDRVSTEAFF
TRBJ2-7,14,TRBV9,CASSLTGASYEQYF
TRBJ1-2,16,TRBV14,CASSRTGTALSYGYTF
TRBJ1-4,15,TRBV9,CASSVTGGLDEKLFF
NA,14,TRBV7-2,CASSPGRQFYEQYF
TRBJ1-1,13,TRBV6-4,CASSDYMNTEAFF
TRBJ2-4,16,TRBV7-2,CASSEAGTGGLGIQYF
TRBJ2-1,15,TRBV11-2,CASSLLPGQYNEQFF
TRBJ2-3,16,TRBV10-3,CAISAEGGAGKDTQYF
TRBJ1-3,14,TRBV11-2,CASSLVGVGNTIYF
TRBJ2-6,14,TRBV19,CASKGGSGANVLTF
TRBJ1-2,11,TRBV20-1,CSANQGFGYTF
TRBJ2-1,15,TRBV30,CAWSVLAGDYNEQFF
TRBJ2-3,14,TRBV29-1,CSVDGAGLADTQYF
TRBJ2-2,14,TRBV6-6,CASSYPRESGELFF
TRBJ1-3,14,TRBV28,CATRTGSAGNTIYF
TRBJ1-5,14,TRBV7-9,CASSLEGLNQPQHF
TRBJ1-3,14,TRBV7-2,CASSGEGSGNTIYF
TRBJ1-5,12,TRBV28,CASSLRDQPQHF
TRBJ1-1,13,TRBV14,CASSQSWTGGAFF
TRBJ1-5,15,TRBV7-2,CASSPTTGENQPQHF
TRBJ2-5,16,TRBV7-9,CASSRWTGILQETQYF
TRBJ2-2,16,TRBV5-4,CASSLAPGQGTGELFF
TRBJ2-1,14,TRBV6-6,CASSYGLAGDEQFF
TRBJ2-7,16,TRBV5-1,CASSLAGVSGAYEQYF
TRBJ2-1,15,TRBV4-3,CASSQDSGSYNEQFF
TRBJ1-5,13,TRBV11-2,CASSLGPNQPQHF
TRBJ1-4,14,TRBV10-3,CAISSGRTNEKLFF
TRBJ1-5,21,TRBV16,CASSQSNFPRRRGYSNQPQHF
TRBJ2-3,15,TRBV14,CASTPAGLSTDTQYF
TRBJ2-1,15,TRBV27,CASSSARRARNEQFF
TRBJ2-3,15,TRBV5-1,CASSLGFEGTDTQYF
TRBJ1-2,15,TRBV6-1,CASSETGLPNYGHTF
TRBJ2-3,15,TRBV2,CASSETRLRTDTQYF
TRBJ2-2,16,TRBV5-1,CASSPRNSGFSGELFF